The clone carrying this T cell receptor (beta chain) was observed many times. Its cognate antigen is unknown. The stable label applied to hyperthyroidism with no ophthalmopathy within 18 months of follow-up. Hyperthyroidism patients were newly diagnosed, ill under 2 months, and aged 18 to 65 years. PBMCs were isolated from a roughly 10 ml sample of fresh peripheral blood. This CDR3 comprises 14 residues. V lost 0 bases to trimming and J lost 4 bases, with 9 bases between them. Germline V lookup: CDR1 LGHNT, CDR2 FRNRAP. This specimen belongs to a study of Graves' ophthalmopathy and Graves' hyperthyroidism. The study's findings and limits: Blood contained most expanded thyroid clonotypes exceeding 0.001 frequency.

Amplification from RNA transcripts yielded the TCR beta CDR3 regions. An opening RT-PCR round employed HTBI primers and preceded a second-round multiplex PCR. Using its own MiXCR run on the multiplex PCR reads, TCRdb lists one record per CDR3 protein. The sample yields 300,000 to 500,000 distinct CDR3 sequences, less than 20% seen once. This clonotype was obtained from a woman aged 18-35 years with stable Graves' hyperthyroidism. Material for sequencing was peripheral blood. The chain couples TRBV12-5 to TRBJ1-2; TRBD1 might be the D (5 bases). The CDR3: CASGLVRGIYGYTF. The CDR3 coding sequence is TGTGCTAGTGGTTTGGTACGGGGGATCTATGGCTACACCTTC. The whole variable domain, remainder taken from reference TRBV12-5 and TRBJ1-2, is DARVTQTPRHKVTEMGQEVTMRCQPILGHNTVFWYRQTMMQGLELLAYFRNRAPLDDSGMPKDRFSAEMPDATLATLKIQPSEPRDSAVYFCASGLVRGIYGYTFGSGTRLTVV.